This T cell receptor beta chain derives from a study of blood T cells in healthy people across ages. Germline V gives CDR1 MNHGY, CDR2 SVAAGI. The V and J ends lost 6 bases and 2 bases, in that order; junction bases with no gene match: 8. This CDR3 is built from 17 residues. Next came a second PCR, run for about 7 to 12 cycles, which used a sample-barcoded 5' primer along with a J-beta primer mix. Carrying 12 random nucleotides, a template-switch adaptor labeled each individual cDNA molecule. TCRdb ran MiXCR on the 5' RACE reads and lists one entry per CDR3 protein. In the table there are about 900,000 distinct CDR3 sequences, 62% of which are singletons.

The receptor's source is a man younger than 45 in good health. The chain employs TRBV6-9 and TRBJ2-7, with 15 positions matching TRBD2. The sample taken for sequencing was blood. The CDR3 loop reads CASRGLAGGINAYEQYF. The DNA of the CDR3 is TGTGCCAGCAGGGGACTAGCGGGGGGTATCAACGCCTACGAGCAGTACTTC.